Included here is one T cell receptor (beta chain) sequence, with context. The table lists this clone with a few counts. This receptor's antigen is unknown. Base qualities were left out, and no much larger clone turns up one base away. This entry is derived from a study of blood T cell repertoires in COVID-19 (dated by TCRdb to between 2020 and 2021). With respect to the entire study: The collaborator samples originated in the United States, Italy and Spain and spanned the acute and convalescent phases of COVID-19. The material from the prospective study consisted of cDNA or gDNA derived from T cells, B-cell-depleted T cells, or PBMCs. The dataset comprised deeply sampled blood TCRbeta repertoires from subjects exposed to, actively infected with, or recovered from COVID-19. The repertoires were released in a freely available public database intended as a resource for research on the immune response to SARS-CoV-2. Samples were obtained from the ongoing ImmuneRACE study (first 160 participants) and from over a thousand subjects provided by 6 global collaborators. The sample metadata nearly always contained a de-identified subject ID, COVID-19 status, age in years and sex. Where HLA class I and class II types were available, the types were taken from metadata supplied by the sample provider, not from assay-based typing. Paper-wide results and their limitations: Clinical and demographic metadata were provided uncurated, with the amount varying by source and participant.

Trimming leaves V shorter by 7 bases and J shorter by 5 bases, with the junction holding 12 bases beyond the gene matches. The germline V gene (reference sequence) gives CDR1 as SEHNR and CDR2 as FQNEAQ. Taken from cysteine to phenylalanine, the CDR3 has 16 residues. The DNA shown is the 48-base CDR3, in frame from base 1. TCRbeta CDR3 regions were amplified from genomic DNA using the immunoSEQ Assay, a bias-controlled multiplex PCR. The paper's data handling went like this. The number of nucleated cells in each sample was estimated from the amplification of reference gene primers within the assay. To quantify the absolute abundance of each unique TCRbeta CDR3 rearrangement, sequence reads were collapsed and filtered. For each sample, productive Simpson clonality was calculated as the square root of Simpson's diversity index over productive rearrangements. Sourced from immuneACCESS, this table was stored by TCRdb with only in-frame sequences that have V and J called. A share of the clones is absent; for the studies checked, an unresolved V gene accounts for under half, and the remainder has no known explanation. That table furnishes V, J and clone size, whereas the DNA furnished D and trimming. The sample table records approximately 170,000 clones; 90% of these occur just once. Of the sample, 15% to 20% is held by the ten largest clones.

Whole blood was collected in K2EDTA tubes by collaborating institutions according to the institutions' own protocols. Collaborator samples were shipped for TCRbeta analysis as frozen whole blood, isolated PBMCs, or DNA extracted from either sample type. Specimen: peripheral blood. This receptor was identified in a man between 60 and 70 years old with active or convalescent COVID-19. The receptor chain draws on TRBV7-9 and TRBJ2-2; TRBD2 fits 8 bases in the junction. The CDR3 protein is CASITRAGGETGELFF. The DNA sequence is as follows: TGTGCCAGCATCACTCGGGCGGGAGGCGAGACCGGGGAGCTGTTTTTT. Outside the CDR3, residues come from the reference TRBV7-9 and TRBJ2-2 proteins, so the full variable domain is: DTGVSQNPRHKITKRGQNVTFRCDPISEHNRLYWYRQTLGQGPEFLTYFQNEAQLEKSRLLSDRFSAERPKGSFSTLEIQRTEQGDSAMYLCASITRAGGETGELFFGEGSRLTVL.